These 25 T cell receptor beta chains were all obtained from the same sample, sequenced in a study of blood T cell repertoires in COVID-19. The data were produced by immunoSEQ multiplex PCR, yet TCRdb's version contains in-frame clones alone and is incomplete. Of about 59,000 clones listed, roughly 80% were seen once; the top ten hold 15% to 20%. Source material: peripheral blood. The receptors originated from a woman aged 50 to 65 with active or convalescent COVID-19.

This clone has just a few counts. This sequence joins TRBV25-1 and TRBJ1-5, with TRBD1 identical over 9 bases. Germline loops: CDR1 MGHDK, CDR2 SYGVNS. With V trimmed by 3 bases and J by 4 bases, 7 bases remained unmatched. There are 16 residues in the CDR3. The CDR3 DNA is TGTGCCAGCAGTGAGGCAGGACAGGGGCCTAATCAGCCCCAGCATTTT. Its protein product is CASSEAGQGPNQPQHF.

The J gene is TRBJ2-5, the V gene TRBV7-9; weak D call: TRBD1 (6 bases). This CDR3 has 14 amino acids. V was clipped by 3 bases and J by 3 bases, with 11 bases between them. Germline assignment: CDR1 SEHNR and CDR2 FQNEAQ (reference sequence). The DNA of the CDR3 is TGTGCCAGCAGCTTTTACAGGGAAGAAGAGACCCAGTACTTC. Protein sequence: CASSFYREEETQYF.

The CDR3: CASREQRQALYGYTF. CDR3 DNA: TGTGCCAGCAGGGAACAAAGACAGGCTCTATATGGCTACACCTTC. V gene TRBV2 combines with J gene TRBJ1-2; a possible D gene is TRBD1 (6 bases). This CDR3 is 15 amino acids long. The germline gives CDR1 SNHLY, CDR2 FYNNEI. V gave up 6 bases and J gave up 5 bases, with 19 bases separating them.

This clone was seen just once. CDR3 region: CASSLGDSQRGEQFF. DNA for the CDR3: TGTGCCAGCAGCTTGGGGGACTCCCAGCGAGGTGAGCAGTTCTTC. The chain carries TRBV11-3 and TRBJ2-1, with D perhaps TRBD2 (6 bases). Germline V lookup: CDR1 SGHNT, CDR2 YENEEA. The germline V and J ends were trimmed by 3 bases and 9 bases, with 18 bases remaining between them. This CDR3 has 15 amino acids.

The rearrangement links TRBV6-4 to TRBJ1-6, with TRBD1 identical over 7 bases. CDR3 size: 13 residues. J was trimmed by 8 bases and V by 6 bases; bases with no gene match: 4. Germline V gene data show CDR1 as MRHNA and CDR2 as SNTAGT. In DNA, the CDR3 is TGTGCCAGCAGCCGGGACAGATATTCACCCCTCCACTTT. It yields the protein CASSRDRYSPLHF.

This clone occurred many times. The rearrangement joins TRBV2 to TRBJ2-1, with TRBD2 matching over 8 bases. The V gene end was trimmed by 2 bases and the J gene end by 0 bases; junction bases not matched to a gene: 9. The germline gives CDR1 SNHLY, CDR2 FYNNEI. There are 18 residues in the CDR3. CDR3 in amino acids: CASSERASGLSSYNEQFF. CDR3 coding DNA: TGTGCCAGCAGTGAACGCGCTAGCGGGTTAAGCTCCTACAATGAGCAGTTCTTC.

The rearrangement uses TRBV7-2 and TRBJ1-5; TRBD1 matches 11 bases. Per germline, CDR1 SGHTA and CDR2 FQGNSA. With 1 base clipped from V and 0 bases from J, the junction kept 8 bases outside the gene matches. The CDR3 covers 19 residues. Here the CDR3 DNA reads TGTGCCAGCAGCTTAGGGGCCGGGACAGGGGGATATAGCAATCAGCCCCAGCATTTT. Its protein is CASSLGAGTGGYSNQPQHF.

The V gene is TRBV18, the J gene TRBJ1-6; the D gene is possibly TRBD1 (6 bases). The CDR3 runs to 18 residues. CDR1 is KGHSH, CDR2 LQKENI, per germline. V lost 3 bases and J lost 9, with 24 bases in between. The CDR3 loop reads CASSPIYGGGKISSPLHF. The CDR3 bases are TGTGCCAGCTCACCGATCTATGGCGGGGGCAAAATTAGTTCACCCCTCCACTTT.

The genes are TRBV9 and TRBJ1-2, with D possibly TRBD1 on 5 matching bases. The V gene lost 2 bases and the J gene lost 2 bases, with 10 bases spanning the gap. The CDR3 totals 14 residues. Germline values: CDR1 SGDLS, CDR2 YYNGEE. The CDR3 sequence is CASSVGHENYGYTF. The CDR3 DNA is TGTGCCAGCAGCGTCGGACACGAAAACTATGGCTACACCTTC. The full variable domain, rest sourced from reference TRBV9 and TRBJ1-2, is DSGVTQTPKHLITATGQRVTLRCSPRSGDLSVYWYQQSLDQGLQFLIQYYNGEERAKGNILERFSAQQFPDLHSELNLSSLELGDSALYFCASSVGHENYGYTFGSGTRLTVV.

The V call is TRBV15, the J call TRBJ2-7; a weak D match, TRBD2 (5 bases). From germline, CDR1 is LNHNV and CDR2 YYDKDF (reference sequence). This CDR3 region has 15 residues. Trimming stripped 3 bases from V and 0 bases from J, with 12 bases between. The CDR3 DNA reads TGTGCCACCAGCAGTGGTAGCGCACCCTCCTACGAGCAGTACTTC. Protein product: CATSSGSAPSYEQYF.

The chain carries TRBV2 and TRBJ2-5; D gene unclear. The CDR3 spans 12 residues. The V gene lost 6 bases and the J gene lost 2 bases, with 7 bases spanning the gap. Per germline, CDR1 SNHLY and CDR2 FYNNEI. The CDR3 spells CASRYIQETQYF. CDR3 nucleotides: TGTGCCAGCAGATACATTCAAGAGACCCAGTACTTC.

V gene TRBV6-1 combines with J gene TRBJ1-5; a weak D match, TRBD1 (6 bases). The ends were cut back, 2 bases at V and 5 bases at J, with 16 bases in the middle. The germline CDR1 and CDR2 sequences are MNHNS and SASEGT. The CDR3 has 16 residues. CDR3 sequence: CASSEYGSGGHQPQHF. DNA for the CDR3: TGTGCCAGCAGTGAATATGGGAGTGGGGGCCATCAGCCCCAGCATTTT.

V is TRBV5-1 and J is TRBJ1-1; TRBD1 agrees at 9 bases. The junction had 9 bases not matched to a gene; V was cut back by 5 bases and J by 4 bases. There are 15 residues in the CDR3. CDR1 and CDR2 (germline): SGHRS, YFSETQ. The DNA for the CDR3 is TGCGCCAGCAGTCAGGACAGGGGAATCGGCACTGAAGCTTTCTTT. Protein sequence: CASSQDRGIGTEAFF.

The chain couples TRBV5-1 to TRBJ1-3, with D maybe TRBD1 (5 bases). Trimming stripped 3 bases from V and 1 base from J, with 8 bases between. This CDR3 is 14 amino acids long. The V gene's germline CDR1 is SGHRS and CDR2 YFSETQ. This CDR3 reads CASSSGGSGNTIYF. CDR3 nucleotide sequence: TGCGCCAGCAGCTCGGGGGGTTCTGGAAACACCATATATTTT.

V usage is TRBV29-1 and J usage is TRBJ2-3; D might be TRBD2 (6 bases). V was trimmed by 7 bases and J by 1 base, leaving 12 bases between them. The CDR3 contains 13 residues. Germline V lookup: CDR1 SQVTM, CDR2 ANQGSEA. The CDR3 is CSAQTSRTDTQYF. The CDR3 DNA reads TGCAGCGCCCAGACTAGTCGCACAGATACGCAGTATTTT.

Only a few counts were recorded for this clone. The rearrangement joins TRBV2 to TRBJ1-4, with TRBD1 matching over 7 bases. The trim removed 0 bases at V and 7 bases at J, leaving 17 bases unmatched. The CDR3 runs 19 residues. CDR1 and CDR2 from the germline V gene are SNHLY and FYNNEI. CDR3: CASSEALLGRQGIGEKLFF. CDR3 nucleotides: TGTGCCAGCAGTGAAGCGCTGCTTGGGAGACAGGGAATAGGTGAAAAACTGTTTTTT.

This clone was detected once. The rearrangement joins TRBV6-5 to TRBJ2-7; 11 bases line up with TRBD1. CDR3 length: 16 residues. Germline V gene data show CDR1 as MNHEY and CDR2 as SVGAGI. J was trimmed by 7 bases and V by 2 bases; bases with no gene match: 10. CDR3 sequence reads: CASSYGQGQGASEQYF. The CDR3 region has the DNA TGTGCCAGCAGTTACGGACAAGGACAGGGGGCCAGTGAGCAGTACTTC.

This clone was counted once. The chain links TRBV6-5 to TRBJ2-3; weak D call: TRBD2 (5 bases). The CDR3 loop spans 15 amino acids. Trimming shortened V by 7 bases and J by 0 bases, and 14 bases separated the two germline ends. Germline-derived CDR1 and CDR2 are MNHEY and SVGAGI. CDR3 DNA: TGTGCCAGCACCGACTATATTCTGAGCACAGATACGCAGTATTTT. This translates into CASTDYILSTDTQYF.

The table lists this clone with a few counts. The rearrangement joins TRBV4-2 to TRBJ1-2; D is unresolved. CDR1 and CDR2 (germline): LGHNA, YNFKEQ. The CDR3 covers 16 residues. Trimming removed 0 bases at V and 2 bases at J, with 13 bases between. For the CDR3, the DNA is TGTGCCAGCAGCCAAGATCTCGGGTGGCAGAACTATGGCTACACCTTC. As protein: CASSQDLGWQNYGYTF.

Here the CDR3 DNA reads TGTGCCAGCTCACCGACTAGATTCGACGAGCAGTACTTC. Translating it yields CASSPTRFDEQYF. The chain is built from TRBV18 and TRBJ2-7, with D possibly being TRBD2 (6 bases). In germline, CDR1 is KGHSH, CDR2 LQKENI. Trimming stripped 3 bases from V and 5 bases from J, with 11 bases between. The length of the CDR3 is 13 residues. The variable domain in full, completed from reference TRBV18 and TRBJ2-7, reads NAGVMQNPRHLVRRRGQEARLRCSPMKGHSHVYWYRQLPEEGLKFMVYLQKENIIDESGMPKERFSAEFPKEGPSILRIQQVVRGDSAAYFCASSPTRFDEQYFGPGTRLTVT.

Only a few counts were recorded for this clone. This chain connects TRBV4-1 to TRBJ2-7, with D possibly being TRBD2 (6 bases). Trimming shortened V by 1 base and J by 2 bases, and 12 bases separated the two germline ends. The length of the CDR3 is 15 residues. Germline V gene sequence: CDR1 MGHRA, CDR2 YSYEKL. The chain's CDR3 is CASSQGLVGTYEQYF. For the CDR3, the DNA is TGCGCCAGCAGCCAAGGACTAGTTGGAACCTACGAGCAGTACTTC.

The chain uses TRBV18 and TRBJ2-7; 13 positions match TRBD2. The V gene's germline CDR1 is KGHSH and CDR2 LQKENI. The CDR3 consists of 17 residues. Trimming removed 1 base from V and 0 bases from J; junction bases left unmatched: 3. The CDR3 DNA reads as TGTGCCAGCTCACCACTGACTAGCGGGAGGAACTCCTACGAGCAGTACTTC. Translating it yields CASSPLTSGRNSYEQYF.

The J gene is TRBJ1-4, the V gene TRBV5-4, with TRBD1 as a possible D gene (6 bases). Germline CDR1 reads SGHNT; CDR2 reads YYREEE (reference sequence). V lost 3 bases and J 12 bases, leaving 21 bases between the germline ends. The CDR3 contains 15 residues. CDR3 amino acids: CASSSKDRFHGELFF. The CDR3 DNA reads TGTGCCAGCAGCTCGAAAGACAGGTTCCATGGGGAACTGTTTTTT.

The chain links TRBV27 to TRBJ1-5, with a weak D call TRBD1 (5 bases). Germline assignment: CDR1 MNHEY and CDR2 SMNVEV (reference sequence). V was pared by 7 bases and J by 3 bases, with 16 bases between. This CDR3 has 15 residues. The CDR3 bases are TGTGCCAGCAATCAAGGGGTGGGGAACAATCAGCCCCAGCATTTT. Translated: CASNQGVGNNQPQHF.

V is TRBV15 and J is TRBJ2-5, with D perhaps TRBD2 (6 bases). V was trimmed by 0 bases and J by 4 bases, leaving 12 bases between them. This CDR3 contains 15 residues. Germline V CDR1 and CDR2: LNHNV, YYDKDF (reference sequence). The CDR3 protein is CATSRDLGGGETQYF. CDR3 coding DNA: TGTGCCACCAGCAGAGATCTGGGGGGTGGAGAGACCCAGTACTTC.